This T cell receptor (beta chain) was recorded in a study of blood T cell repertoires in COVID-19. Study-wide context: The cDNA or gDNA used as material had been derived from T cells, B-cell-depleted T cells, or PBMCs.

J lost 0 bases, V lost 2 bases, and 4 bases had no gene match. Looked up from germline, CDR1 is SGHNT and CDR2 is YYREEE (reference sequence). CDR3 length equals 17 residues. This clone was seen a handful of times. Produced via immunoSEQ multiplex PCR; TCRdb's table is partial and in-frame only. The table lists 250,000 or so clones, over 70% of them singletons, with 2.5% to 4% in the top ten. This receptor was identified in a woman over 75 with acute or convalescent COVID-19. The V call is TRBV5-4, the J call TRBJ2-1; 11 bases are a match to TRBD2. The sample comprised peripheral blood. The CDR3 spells CASSFGLAGSSYNEQFF. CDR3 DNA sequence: TGTGCCAGCAGCTTCGGACTAGCGGGCAGCTCCTACAATGAGCAGTTCTTC. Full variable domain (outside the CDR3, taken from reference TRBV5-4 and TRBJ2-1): ETGVTQSPTHLIKTRGQQVTLRCSSQSGHNTVSWYQQALGQGPQFIFQYYREEENGRGNFPPRFSGLQFPNYSSELNVNALELDDSALYLCASSFGLAGSSYNEQFFGPGTRLTVL.